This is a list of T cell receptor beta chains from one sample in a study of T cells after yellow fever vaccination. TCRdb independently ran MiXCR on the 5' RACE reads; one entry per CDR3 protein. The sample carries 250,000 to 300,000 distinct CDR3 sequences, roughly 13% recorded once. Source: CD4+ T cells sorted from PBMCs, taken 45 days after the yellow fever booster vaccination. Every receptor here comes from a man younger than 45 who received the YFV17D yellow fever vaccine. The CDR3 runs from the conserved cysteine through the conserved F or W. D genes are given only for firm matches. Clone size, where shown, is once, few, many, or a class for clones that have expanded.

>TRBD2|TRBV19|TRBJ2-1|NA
TGTGCCAGTAGCAAACATAGCGGGAGTTCCTACAATGAGCAGTTCTTC
CASSKHSGSSYNEQFF
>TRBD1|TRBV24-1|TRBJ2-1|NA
TGTGCCACCAGTGATTTGGCCCGGGACAGGGTCGCGGGTGAGCAGTTCTTC
CATSDLARDRVAGEQFF
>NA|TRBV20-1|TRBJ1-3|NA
TGCAGTGCTAGAAAAGGGGCTGGAAACACCATATATTTT
CSARKGAGNTIYF
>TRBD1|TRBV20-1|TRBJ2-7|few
TGCAGTGCTTTCCCGGGACAGCCCTACGAGCAGTACTTC
CSAFPGQPYEQYF
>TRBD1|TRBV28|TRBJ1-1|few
TGTGCCAGCGACAGGGGGCAGGCCACTGAAGCTTTCTTT
CASDRGQATEAFF
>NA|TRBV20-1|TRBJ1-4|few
TGCAGTGCTACAAACAGTAATGAAAAACTGTTTTTT
CSATNSNEKLFF
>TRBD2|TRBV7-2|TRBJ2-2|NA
TGTGCCAGCAGCGCTAGCGGGAGGGGAAACACCGGGGAGCTGTTTTTT
CASSASGRGNTGELFF
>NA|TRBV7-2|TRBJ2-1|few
TGTGCCAGCAGCTTAAAAGGGGGAGGGCCTTTCAATGAGCAGTTCTTC
CASSLKGGGPFNEQFF
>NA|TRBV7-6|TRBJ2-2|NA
TGTGCCAGCAGCTTAGAGCACGGGCGGACCGGGGAGCTGTTTTTT
CASSLEHGRTGELFF
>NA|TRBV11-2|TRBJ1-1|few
TGTGCCAGCAGCTTCCAGGGTATGAACACTGAAGCTTTCTTT
CASSFQGMNTEAFF
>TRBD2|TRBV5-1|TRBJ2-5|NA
TGCGCCAGCAGCTGGACCGGGACTAGCGGGGCACAAGAGACCCAGTACTTC
CASSWTGTSGAQETQYF
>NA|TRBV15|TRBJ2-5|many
TGTGCCACCAGCAGAGAGTTAGGGGTTCCAGAGACCCAGTACTTC
CATSRELGVPETQYF
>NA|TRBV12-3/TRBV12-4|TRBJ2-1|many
TGTGCCAGCAGTTTGAGGAGACGGAACTCCTACAATGAGCAGTTCTTC
CASSLRRRNSYNEQFF
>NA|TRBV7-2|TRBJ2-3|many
TGTGCCAGCAGCTCTCCAGATACGCAGTATTTT
CASSSPDTQYF
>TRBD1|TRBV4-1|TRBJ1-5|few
TGCGCCAGCAGCCAAGAAGGGGGCCGATTCAGCAATCAGCCCCAGCATTTT
CASSQEGGRFSNQPQHF
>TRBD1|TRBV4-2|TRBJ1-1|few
TGTGCCAGCAGCAGTCACAGGGGTGGCACTGAAGCTTTCTTT
CASSSHRGGTEAFF
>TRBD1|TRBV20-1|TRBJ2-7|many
TGCAGTGCTAGTTCCGGGACAGGGGGCATACAGAAGTACTTC
CSASSGTGGIQKYF
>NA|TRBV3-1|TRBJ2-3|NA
TGTGCCAGCAGCCAAGTGGAGTCTCTGAGGGCAGATACGCAGTATTTT
CASSQVESLRADTQYF
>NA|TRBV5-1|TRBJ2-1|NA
TGCGCCAGCAGCTTGGCGGCGGGAAACGCCTACAATGAGCAGTTCTTC
CASSLAAGNAYNEQFF
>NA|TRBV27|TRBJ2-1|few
TGTGCCAGCAGTATACTAGGAAATGAGCAGTTCTTC
CASSILGNEQFF
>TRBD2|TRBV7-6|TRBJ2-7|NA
TGTGCCAGCAGCTTCCAACCCGGGGGGACGAGAGCCGAGCAGTACTTC
CASSFQPGGTRAEQYF
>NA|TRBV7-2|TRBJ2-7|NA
TGTGCCAGCGCGTACCGGGGCTTAACCTACGAGCAGTACTTC
CASAYRGLTYEQYF
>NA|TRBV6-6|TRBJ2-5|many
TGTGCCAGCAGTTTCCCCGGCGAGACCCAGTACTTC
CASSFPGETQYF
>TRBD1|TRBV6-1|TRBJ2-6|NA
TGTGCCAGCAGCCGGACAGGGGCTGGTTTCTCTGGGGCCAACGTCCTGACTTTC
CASSRTGAGFSGANVLTF
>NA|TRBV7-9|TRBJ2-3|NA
TGTGCCAGCAGCCAGTCCCTCGGTATAACAGATACGCAGTATTTT
CASSQSLGITDTQYF
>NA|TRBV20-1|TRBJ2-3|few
TGCAGTGCCCCAGGGGGGGGGACAGATACGCAGTATTTT
CSAPGGGTDTQYF
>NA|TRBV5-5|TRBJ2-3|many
TGTGCCAGCAGCTTCGGAAACCTGGCCCCAGATACGCAGTATTTT
CASSFGNLAPDTQYF
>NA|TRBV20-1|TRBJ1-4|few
TGCAGTGCGAACTTTGGGACTTGGGCAACTAATGAAAAACTGTTTTTT
CSANFGTWATNEKLFF
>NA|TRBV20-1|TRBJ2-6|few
TGCAGCGCCTTACCGGGGCTCGGGACTGGGGCCAACGTCCTGACTTTC
CSALPGLGTGANVLTF
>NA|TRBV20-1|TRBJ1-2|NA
TGCAGTGCCACGAGGCCAGCCCTCTCCTATGGCTACACCTTC
CSATRPALSYGYTF
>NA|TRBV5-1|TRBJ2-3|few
TGCGCCAGCAGCTTGGGTGCCCTCTCAGATACGCAGTATTTT
CASSLGALSDTQYF
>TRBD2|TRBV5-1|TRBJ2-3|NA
TGCGCCAGCAGCTTGGGCCCAGGACTAGCGGGAGCGGTAGATACGCAGTATTTT
CASSLGPGLAGAVDTQYF
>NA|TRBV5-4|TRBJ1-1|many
TGTGCCAGCAGGCACCAGGGGTCGGAAGCTTTCTTT
CASRHQGSEAFF
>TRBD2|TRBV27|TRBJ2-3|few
TGTGCCAGCAGCCGCCCGGGACTAGTTGCAGATACGCAGTATTTT
CASSRPGLVADTQYF
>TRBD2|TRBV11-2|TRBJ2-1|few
TGTGCCAGCAGCCGCACGGGGACTAGCGGGTACTCCTACAATGAGCAGTTCTTC
CASSRTGTSGYSYNEQFF
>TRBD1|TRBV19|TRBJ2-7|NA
TGTGCCAGTAGTATCTCACAGGGGCTAGTCCCCTACGAGCAGTACTTC
CASSISQGLVPYEQYF
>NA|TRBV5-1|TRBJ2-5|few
TGCGCCAGCAGCCCGAGTAGGCGAGAGGAGACCCAGTACTTC
CASSPSRREETQYF
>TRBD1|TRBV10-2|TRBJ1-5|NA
TGCGCCAGCAGTGAAGACAGGGGAAACCAGCCCCAGCATTTT
CASSEDRGNQPQHF
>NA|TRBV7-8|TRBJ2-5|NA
TGTGCCAGCAGCTTAGTTGGGGGTGGGGGGGCCACAAGGGAGACCCAGTACTTC
CASSLVGGGGATRETQYF
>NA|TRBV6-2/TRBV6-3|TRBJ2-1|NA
TGTGCCAGCAATGGGCAGCTCAATGAGCAGTTCTTC
CASNGQLNEQFF
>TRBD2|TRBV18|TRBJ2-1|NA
TGTGCCAGCTCACCCCCGGGACTAGGTGAGGATGAGCAGTTCTTC
CASSPPGLGEDEQFF
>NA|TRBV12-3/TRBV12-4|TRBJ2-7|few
TGTGCCAGCAGTCAAAACAGGATCGGCGAGCAGTACTTC
CASSQNRIGEQYF
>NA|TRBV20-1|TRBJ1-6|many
TGCAGTGCTAGAGTTTCGGGATCATCGGGGAATTCACCCCTCCACTTT
CSARVSGSSGNSPLHF
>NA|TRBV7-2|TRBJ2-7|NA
TGTGCCAGCAGCTTAGGAAGAGCGGACGAGCAGTACTTC
CASSLGRADEQYF
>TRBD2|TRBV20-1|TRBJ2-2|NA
TGCAGTGCCCCCCGGCCGGGAGGGCCTGTCGGGGAGCTGTTTTTT
CSAPRPGGPVGELFF
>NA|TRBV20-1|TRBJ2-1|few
TGCAGTGCTAGTTCGGGGGACGGGTACAATGAGCAGTTCTTC
CSASSGDGYNEQFF
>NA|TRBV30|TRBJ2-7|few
TGTGCCTGGAGTGTGTGGAGGGAGGCCGAGCAGTACTTC
CAWSVWREAEQYF
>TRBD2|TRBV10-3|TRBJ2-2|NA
TGTGCCATCAGTGACTGGAGACTAGCGGGAGGTAGCCCCGGGGAGCTGTTTTTT
CAISDWRLAGGSPGELFF
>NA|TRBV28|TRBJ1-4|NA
TGTGCCAGCAGCCAACTGAATGAAAAACTGTTTTTT
CASSQLNEKLFF
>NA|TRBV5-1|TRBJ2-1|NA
TGCGCCAGCAGCTCAAGCCTGGGGGAGCAGTTCTTC
CASSSSLGEQFF
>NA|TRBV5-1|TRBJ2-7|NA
TGCGCCAGCAGCCTCGGACAGTTCAACGAGCAGTACTTC
CASSLGQFNEQYF